The present T cell receptor beta chain was sequenced within a study of T cell responses to AZD1222 COVID-19 vaccine. The study's findings and limits: Targeting of unmutated variant regions was reportedly seen in nearly half of spike-specific TCRs.

On this clone: Antigen unknown.

Germline CDR1 reads SGHVS; CDR2 reads FQNEAQ. This CDR3 has 14 residues. Trimming took 5 bases from V and 7 from J, leaving 18 bases between them. Clones were read by immunoSEQ multiplex PCR, and TCRdb kept only the in-frame ones, dropping some. The table shows 150,000 to 200,000 clones, with 90% to 95% occurring only once. Sequenced material: peripheral blood, taken on day 0 of AZD1222 vaccination. The V call is TRBV7-8, the J call TRBJ2-7; D might be TRBD1 or TRBD2, each matching 6 bases. The source is an adult in good health. The CDR3 nucleotides read TGTGCCAGCAGCACTTCGGACCGGGGGCGGGAGCAGTACTTC. This codes for CASSTSDRGREQYF.